What follows is one TCR beta chain and its context. Its antigen remains undetermined. The input lacks base qualities; no much larger clone sits a single base away. The donors were healthy, HIV-negative adults with no recently reported acute infections or vaccinations. Every donor was a Caucasian adult living in Nashville, Tennessee, USA. Magnetic negative selection was used to enrich CD4+ T cells, after which naive cells were positively selected on CD45RA and the negative fraction became the memory subset. Blood was obtained by leukapheresis, after which PBMCs were separated by Ficoll-Histopaque density gradient centrifugation and cryopreserved in liquid nitrogen vapor phase. Purity and quantity of every magnetically sorted T cell population were checked by analytical flow cytometry. Genomic DNA was isolated from every sorted fraction and measured by UV absorbance on a Nanodrop 2000c. TCR CDR3 regions were amplified from genomic DNA by multiplex PCR using the deep immunoSEQ assay. Extracted genomic DNA from each cell subset was spread evenly across all wells of several immunoSEQ 96-well plates, with each plate serving as a replicate. For sorted subsets, 200 ng of genomic DNA, equivalent to 30,000 or so T cell genomes, went into each replicate PCR. Purified libraries were quantified with a Qubit 3.0 fluorometer, sized on a Bioanalyzer 2100, and re-quantified with the KAPA Library Quantification kit. Each immunoSEQ 96-well plate was sequenced on its own single-read 150-cycle Illumina NextSeq 550 flow cell. Under the source paper's analysis protocol: Because only junctional sequences without quality scores were contained in the immunoSEQ output, filtering matching that applied to full-length reads could not be performed. To assign V/J genes and CDR3, sequences were annotated using PyIR, a Python wrapper for IgBLAST v1.9, with IMGT germline references. Any read was removed if the V/J assignment was weak (E-value above 1e-6), the CDR3 was missing, or the read contained stop codons, out-of-frame junctions, or ambiguous translated residues. A V3J clonotype was defined by an identical inferred V gene, J gene, and CDR3 amino acid sequence. Percentage overlap between repertoires was computed as shared unique clonotypes divided by the size of the smaller repertoire. RTK rarefaction, the Chao1 estimator, and Recon v2.1 estimates of unobserved clonotypes were used to assess repertoire richness. For all TCRbeta clonotypes obtained by the gDNA method from four donors, generation probabilities were computed with OLGA. TCRdb holds this immuneACCESS table with in-frame rearrangements only. Some clones are missing; in checked studies, unresolved V genes explain under half, and the rest has no known cause. D and trimming come from the DNA, and the V and J calls and clone size come from that table. Recorded for this sample are 190,000 or so clones; approximately 61% of them occurred a single time. The top ten constitute more than 9% of the sample.

CDR1 and CDR2, per the germline V gene (reference sequence), are SGHNT and YYREEE. The CDR3 has 13 amino acids, counting the end cysteine and phenylalanine. Only the CDR3 DNA stays, 39 bases, in frame from base 1. V gives up 2 bases and J gives up 6 bases, and the segment between their germline ends measures 11 bases. These data originate in a study of shared clonotypes between healthy human individuals (dated by TCRdb to about 2020). Looking at the study overall: The cohort included a few men and a couple of women between 18 and 49 years of age. Blood TCR repertoires of a handful of healthy adults were deeply sequenced to estimate repertoire size and the extent of clonotype sharing between individuals. To increase sequencing depth and limit assay-specific biases, TCR repertoire library preparation and sequencing were carried out by different laboratories using diverse techniques. Each donor's leukapheresis produced roughly between roughly 0.85 and 9.5 billion PBMCs. For each donor, CD4 naive and CD4 memory were each run on three plates, CD8 naive on two plates, and CD8 memory on one plate. The full study reports these points: Sampling was restricted to blood, and TCR repertoires in tissues likely differ from the TCR repertoires found in blood. Based on pairwise subsampling, the degree of clonotype sharing among donors was expected to be affected by sequencing depth. Naive subsets generally had larger estimated clonotype richness than memory subsets. Even with the large sequencing depth, rarefaction of the sorted-subset datasets indicated that sequencing was incomplete. Because the study included only a small number of donors, the genetic and exposure-history diversity represented was limited. When several donors were compared, the shared fraction of clonotypes was about 5% for naive CD4, roughly 3.4% for naive CD8, roughly 2.3% for memory CD4, and roughly 0.43% for memory CD8. Compared with non-shared clonotypes, clonotypes shared by all four sorted-subset donors had higher generation probabilities.

The chain is assembled from TRBV5-4 and TRBJ1-1, with the D gene not confidently named. Sequencing used memory CD4+ T cells sorted from blood. The cell subset or site tag for this specimen amounts to: CD45RA-negative fraction. This TCR came from a young man in good health. The CDR3 amino acid sequence is: CASSLLSGPEAFF. The DNA is TGTGCCAGCAGCTTATTATCCGGGCCTGAAGCTTTCTTT.